This section outlines one T cell receptor (beta chain) sequence together with its context. The target antigen is unknown. From germline, CDR1 is SQVTM and CDR2 ANQGSEA. CDR3 length: 14 amino acids. V lost 6 bases and J 2 bases, leaving 16 bases between the germline ends. These data originate in a study of naive and memory T cell subsets. Study results and limitations: From naive to CM, EM and EMRA, diversity decreased and Gini increased. Expression changes during T cell differentiation may affect RNA-based TCR counts.

Both TRBC1 and TRBC2 were covered by a beta constant-region primer of two equimolar oligonucleotides. Ligated cDNA was amplified by four rounds of PCR with nested alpha and beta constant-region primers and SP2. TCRdb called the UMI-ligation and nested PCR reads again in MiXCR, with one record for every CDR3 protein. Of tens of thousands of distinct CDR3 sequences listed, approximately 17% were seen once; the top ten hold more than 3%. The sequenced material came from effector memory CD4+ T cells from blood. The sample's subset: effector memory, CD45RA- CD27-. The chain combines TRBV29-1 with TRBJ1-2; the D is unclear. The receptor comes from a human donor in good health. The CDR3 loop is CSVKGLTGNYGYTF. The DNA of the CDR3 is TGCAGCGTGAAGGGTTTGACGGGGAACTATGGCTACACCTTC.